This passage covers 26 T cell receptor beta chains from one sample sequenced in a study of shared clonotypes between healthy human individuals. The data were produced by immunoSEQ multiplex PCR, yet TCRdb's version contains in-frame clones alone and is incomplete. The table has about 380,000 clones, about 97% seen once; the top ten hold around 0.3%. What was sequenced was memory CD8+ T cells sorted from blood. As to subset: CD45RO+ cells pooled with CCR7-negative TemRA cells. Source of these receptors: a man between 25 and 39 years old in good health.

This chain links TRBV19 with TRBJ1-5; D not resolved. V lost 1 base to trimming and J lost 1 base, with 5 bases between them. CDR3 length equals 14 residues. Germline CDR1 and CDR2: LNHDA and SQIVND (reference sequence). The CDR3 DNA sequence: TGTGCCAGTAGTATAGTGGACAGCAATCAGCCCCAGCATTTT. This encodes CASSIVDSNQPQHF.

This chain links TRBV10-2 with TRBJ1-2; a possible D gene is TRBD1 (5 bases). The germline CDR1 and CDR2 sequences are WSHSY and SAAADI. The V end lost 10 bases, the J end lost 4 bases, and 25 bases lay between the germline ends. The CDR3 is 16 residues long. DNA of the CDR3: TGCGCCACCGGGAGGAGGGGCGCGGACCTACTCTATGGCTACACCTTC. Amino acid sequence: CATGRRGADLLYGYTF.

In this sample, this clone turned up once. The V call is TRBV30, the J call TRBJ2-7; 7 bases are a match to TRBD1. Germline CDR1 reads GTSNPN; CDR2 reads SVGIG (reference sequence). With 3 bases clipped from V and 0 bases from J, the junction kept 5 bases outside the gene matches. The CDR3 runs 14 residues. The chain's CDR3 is CAWSSGTASYEQYF. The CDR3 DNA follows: TGTGCCTGGAGCTCCGGGACAGCCTCCTACGAGCAGTACTTC.

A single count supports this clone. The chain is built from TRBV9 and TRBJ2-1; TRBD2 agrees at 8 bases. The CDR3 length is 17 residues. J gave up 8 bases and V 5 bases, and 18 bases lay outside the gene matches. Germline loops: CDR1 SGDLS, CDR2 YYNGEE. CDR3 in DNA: TGTGCCAGCAGTCCCAGCGGGAGTGGGGTTAAGAGGGATGAGCAGTTCTTC. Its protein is CASSPSGSGVKRDEQFF.

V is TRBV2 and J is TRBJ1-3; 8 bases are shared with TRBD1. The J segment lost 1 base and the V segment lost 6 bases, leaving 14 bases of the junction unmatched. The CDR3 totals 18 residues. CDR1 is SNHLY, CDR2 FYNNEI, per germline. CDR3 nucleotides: TGTGCCAGCAGGGGCCCAGGGGGCCTCTTAAGGTCTGGAAACACCATATATTTT. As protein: CASRGPGGLLRSGNTIYF.

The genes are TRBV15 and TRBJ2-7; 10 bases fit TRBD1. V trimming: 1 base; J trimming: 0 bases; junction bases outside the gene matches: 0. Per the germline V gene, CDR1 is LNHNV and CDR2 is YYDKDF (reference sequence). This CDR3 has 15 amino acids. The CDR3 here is CATSRGTGGSYEQYF. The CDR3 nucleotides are TGTGCCACCAGCAGAGGGACAGGGGGCTCCTACGAGCAGTACTTC. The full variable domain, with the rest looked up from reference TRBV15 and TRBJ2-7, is DAMVIQNPRYQVTQFGKPVTLSCSQTLNHNVMYWYQQKSSQAPKLLFHYYDKDFNNEADTPDNFQSRRPNTSFCFLDIRSPGLGDTAMYLCATSRGTGGSYEQYFGPGTRLTVT.

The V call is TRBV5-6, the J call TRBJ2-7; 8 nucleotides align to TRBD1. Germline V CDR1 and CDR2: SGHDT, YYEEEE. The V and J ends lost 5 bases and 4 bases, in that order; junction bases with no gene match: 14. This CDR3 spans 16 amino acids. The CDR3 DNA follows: TGTGCCAGCAGGGATGGACAGGGAGTTGTTAGTTACGAGCAGTACTTC. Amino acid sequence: CASRDGQGVVSYEQYF. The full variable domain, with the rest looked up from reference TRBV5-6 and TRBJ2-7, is DAGVTQSPTHLIKTRGQQVTLRCSPKSGHDTVSWYQQALGQGPQFIFQYYEEEERQRGNFPDRFSGHQFPNYSSELNVNALLLGDSALYLCASRDGQGVVSYEQYFGPGTRLTVT.

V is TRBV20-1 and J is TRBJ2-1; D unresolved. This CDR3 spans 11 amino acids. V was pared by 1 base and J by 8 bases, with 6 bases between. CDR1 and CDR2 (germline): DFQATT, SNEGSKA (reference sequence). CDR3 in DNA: TGCAGTGCTAGAGTCGGCCATGAGCAGTTCTTC. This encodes CSARVGHEQFF.

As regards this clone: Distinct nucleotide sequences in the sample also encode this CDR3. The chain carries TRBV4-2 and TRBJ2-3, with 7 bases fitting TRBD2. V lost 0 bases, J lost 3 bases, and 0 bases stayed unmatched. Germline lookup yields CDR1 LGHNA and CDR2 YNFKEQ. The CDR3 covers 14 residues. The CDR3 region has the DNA TGTGCCAGCAGCCAAGAGGGGGGGACAGATACGCAGTATTTT. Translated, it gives CASSQEGGTDTQYF.

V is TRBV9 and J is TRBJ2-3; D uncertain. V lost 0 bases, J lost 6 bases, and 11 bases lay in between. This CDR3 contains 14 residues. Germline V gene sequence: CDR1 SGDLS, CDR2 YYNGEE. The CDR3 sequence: CASSVGAGSDTQYF. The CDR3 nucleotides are TGTGCCAGCAGCGTAGGGGCAGGATCCGATACGCAGTATTTT.

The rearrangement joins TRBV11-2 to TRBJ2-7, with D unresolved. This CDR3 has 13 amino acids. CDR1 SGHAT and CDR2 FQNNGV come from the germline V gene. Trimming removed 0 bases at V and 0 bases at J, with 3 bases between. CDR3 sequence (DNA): TGTGCCAGCAGCTTAGACAGCTCCTACGAGCAGTACTTC. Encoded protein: CASSLDSSYEQYF.

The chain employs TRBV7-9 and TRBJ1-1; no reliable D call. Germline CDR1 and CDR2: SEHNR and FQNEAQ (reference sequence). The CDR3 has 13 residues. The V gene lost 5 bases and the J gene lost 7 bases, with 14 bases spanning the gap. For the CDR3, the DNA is TGTGCCAGCAGCCCCGGGCTACTAATTGAAGCTTTCTTT. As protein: CASSPGLLIEAFF.

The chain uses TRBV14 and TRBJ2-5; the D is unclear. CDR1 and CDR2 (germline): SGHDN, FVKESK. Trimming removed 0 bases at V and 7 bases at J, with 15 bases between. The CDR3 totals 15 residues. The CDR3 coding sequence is TGTGCCAGCAGCCAAGATCCCGATAGACGGAGGACCCAGTACTTC. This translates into CASSQDPDRRRTQYF.

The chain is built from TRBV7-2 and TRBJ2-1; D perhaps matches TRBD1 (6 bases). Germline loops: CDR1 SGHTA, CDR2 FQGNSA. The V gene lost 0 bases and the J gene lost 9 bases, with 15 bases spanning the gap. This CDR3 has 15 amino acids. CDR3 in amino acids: CASSLAGGGYREQFF. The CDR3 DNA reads TGTGCCAGCAGCTTAGCCGGTGGGGGCTATCGTGAGCAGTTCTTC.

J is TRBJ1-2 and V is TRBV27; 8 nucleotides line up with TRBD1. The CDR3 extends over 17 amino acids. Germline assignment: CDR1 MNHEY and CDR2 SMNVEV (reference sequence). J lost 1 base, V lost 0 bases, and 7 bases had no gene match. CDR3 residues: CASSLSIWTGSNYGYTF. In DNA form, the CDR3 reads TGTGCCAGCAGTTTATCGATATGGACAGGGAGTAACTATGGCTACACCTTC.

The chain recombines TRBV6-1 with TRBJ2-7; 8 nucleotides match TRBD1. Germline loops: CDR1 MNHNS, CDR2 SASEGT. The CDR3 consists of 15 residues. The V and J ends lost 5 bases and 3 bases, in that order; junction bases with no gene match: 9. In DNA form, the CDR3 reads TGTGCCAGCAGTAACGGGCAGGGGGCCTTCTACGAGCAGTACTTC. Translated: CASSNGQGAFYEQYF.

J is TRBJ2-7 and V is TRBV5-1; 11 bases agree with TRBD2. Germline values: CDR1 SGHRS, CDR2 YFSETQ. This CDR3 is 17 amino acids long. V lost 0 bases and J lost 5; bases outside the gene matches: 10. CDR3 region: CASSLGDTSGSRNEQYF. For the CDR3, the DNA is TGCGCCAGCAGCTTGGGAGATACTAGCGGGAGTAGGAACGAGCAGTACTTC.

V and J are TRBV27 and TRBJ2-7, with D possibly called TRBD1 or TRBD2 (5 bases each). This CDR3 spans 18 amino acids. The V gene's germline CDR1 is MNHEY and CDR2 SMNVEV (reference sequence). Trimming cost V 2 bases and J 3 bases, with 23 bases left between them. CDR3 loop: CASSLRFSRGGPHYEQYF. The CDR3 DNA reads TGTGCCAGCAGTTTAAGGTTTAGTCGGGGCGGGCCCCACTACGAGCAGTACTTC.

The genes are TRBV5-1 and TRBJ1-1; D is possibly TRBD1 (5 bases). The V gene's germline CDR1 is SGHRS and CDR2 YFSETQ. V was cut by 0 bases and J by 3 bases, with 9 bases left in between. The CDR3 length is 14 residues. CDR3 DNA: TGCGCCAGCAGCTTGGGACAGTCATACACTGAAGCTTTCTTT. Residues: CASSLGQSYTEAFF.

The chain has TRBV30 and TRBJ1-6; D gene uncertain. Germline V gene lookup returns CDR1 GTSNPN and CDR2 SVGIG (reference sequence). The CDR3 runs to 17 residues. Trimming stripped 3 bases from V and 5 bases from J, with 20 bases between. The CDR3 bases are TGTGCCTGGAGGGGCGTGCTCGTGAAGGGAGATAATTCACCCCTCCACTTT. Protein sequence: CAWRGVLVKGDNSPLHF.

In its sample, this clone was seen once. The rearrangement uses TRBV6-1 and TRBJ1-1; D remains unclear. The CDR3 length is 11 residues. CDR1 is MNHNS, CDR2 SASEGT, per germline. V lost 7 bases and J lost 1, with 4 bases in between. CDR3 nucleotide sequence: TGTGCCAGCAAAAGGAACACTGAAGCTTTCTTT. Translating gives CASKRNTEAFF.

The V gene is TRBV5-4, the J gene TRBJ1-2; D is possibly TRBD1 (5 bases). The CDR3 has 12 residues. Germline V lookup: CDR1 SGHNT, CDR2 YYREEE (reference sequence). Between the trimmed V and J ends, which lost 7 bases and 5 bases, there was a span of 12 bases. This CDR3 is CASRKDSYGYTF. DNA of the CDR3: TGTGCCAGCCGAAAAGACAGTTATGGCTACACCTTC.

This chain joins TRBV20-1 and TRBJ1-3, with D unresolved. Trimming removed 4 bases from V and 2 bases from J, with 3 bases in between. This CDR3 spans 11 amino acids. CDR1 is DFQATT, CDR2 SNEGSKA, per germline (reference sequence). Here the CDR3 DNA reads TGCAGTGCTACTGCTGGAAACACCATATATTTT. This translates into CSATAGNTIYF.

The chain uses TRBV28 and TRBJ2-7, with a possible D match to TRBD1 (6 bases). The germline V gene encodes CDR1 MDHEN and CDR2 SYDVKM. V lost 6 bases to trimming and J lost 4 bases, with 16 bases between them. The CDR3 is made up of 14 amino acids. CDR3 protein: CASRGSRGPYEQYF. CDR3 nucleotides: TGTGCCAGCAGGGGCTCCAGGGGACCTTACGAGCAGTACTTC.

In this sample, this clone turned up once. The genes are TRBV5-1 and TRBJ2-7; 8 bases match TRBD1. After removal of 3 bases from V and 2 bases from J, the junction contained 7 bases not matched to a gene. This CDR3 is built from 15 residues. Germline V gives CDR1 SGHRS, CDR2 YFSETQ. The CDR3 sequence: CASSSAGGYTYEQYF. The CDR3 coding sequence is TGCGCCAGCAGCTCGGCAGGGGGCTACACCTACGAGCAGTACTTC.

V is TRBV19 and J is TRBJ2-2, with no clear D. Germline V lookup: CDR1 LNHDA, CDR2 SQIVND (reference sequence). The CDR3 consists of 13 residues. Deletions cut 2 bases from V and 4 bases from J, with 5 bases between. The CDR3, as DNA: TGTGCCAGTAGTATACTTGGCACCGGGGAGCTGTTTTTT. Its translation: CASSILGTGELFF.